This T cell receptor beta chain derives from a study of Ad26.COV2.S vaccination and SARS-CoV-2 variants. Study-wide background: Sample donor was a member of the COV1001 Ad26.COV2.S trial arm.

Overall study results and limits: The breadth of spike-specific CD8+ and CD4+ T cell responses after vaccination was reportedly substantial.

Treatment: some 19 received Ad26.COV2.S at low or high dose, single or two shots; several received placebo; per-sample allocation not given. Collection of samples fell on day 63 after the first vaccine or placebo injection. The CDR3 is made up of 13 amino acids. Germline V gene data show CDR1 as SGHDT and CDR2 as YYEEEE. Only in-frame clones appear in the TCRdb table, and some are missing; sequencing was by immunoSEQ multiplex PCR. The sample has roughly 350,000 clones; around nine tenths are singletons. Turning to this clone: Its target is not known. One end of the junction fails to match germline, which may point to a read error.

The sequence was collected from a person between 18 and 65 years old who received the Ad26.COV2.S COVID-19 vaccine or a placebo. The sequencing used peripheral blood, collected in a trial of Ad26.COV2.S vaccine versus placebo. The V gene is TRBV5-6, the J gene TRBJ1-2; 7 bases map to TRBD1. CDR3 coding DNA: TGTGCCAGCACCTTGACAGGGAACTATGGCTACACCTTC. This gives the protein CASTLTGNYGYTF.